The clone carrying this T cell receptor beta chain has a handful of counts. The CDR3 covers 13 residues. Germline values: CDR1 ENHRY, CDR2 SYGVKD. The V and J ends lost 0 bases and 9 bases respectively, with 12 bases between them. The data belong to a study of blood T cells in healthy people across ages. The use of a sample-barcoded 5' primer and a J-beta primer mix characterized a second PCR of 7 to 11 cycles. MiXCR, applied by TCRdb to the 5' RACE reads, yields one record per CDR3 protein. Of 700,000 to 950,000 distinct CDR3 sequences detected, roughly two fifths appear once; the ten largest clones hold approximately 22%. Roughly 9 milliliters of peripheral blood were drawn from each donor. Isolation recovered at least 6 million PBMCs from every sample.

Specimen: blood. The sequence derives from a woman aged 60-75 years in good health. The V call is TRBV10-3, the J call TRBJ2-7, with D uncertain. In nucleotides, the CDR3 is TGTGCCATCAGTGAGTCCGAACCCGGCGCGCAGTACTTC. It translates to CAISESEPGAQYF.